This T cell receptor beta chain was retrieved from a study of blood T cell repertoires in COVID-19. Looking at the study overall: Samples taken during acute and convalescent COVID-19 were collected in the United States, Italy and Spain. Nucleic acid was either cDNA or gDNA, and it came from T cells, B-cell-depleted T cells, or PBMCs.

Authors' processing steps: Amplification with reference gene primers provided the estimates of nucleated cell counts. Only in-frame clones appear in the TCRdb table, and some are missing; sequencing was by immunoSEQ multiplex PCR. The V and J calls and the clone size are those of that table, but D and trimming were determined from the DNA. The table lists around 210,000 clones, over 75% of them singletons. Seattle patients were enrolled during active infection and followed longitudinally. Trimming at V came to 3 bases and at J to 3 bases, leaving 2 bases not matched to a gene. Per the germline V gene, CDR1 is LGHNA and CDR2 is YSLEER. The CDR3 has 16 residues.

The chain links TRBV4-3 to TRBJ1-6; the match to TRBD1 covers 10 bases. This receptor was identified in a middle-aged man with COVID-19, enrolled during active disease. The specimen was peripheral blood. The CDR3 sequence is CASSQGQGSYNSPLHF. The CDR3 DNA sequence: TGCGCCAGCAGCCAGGGACAGGGGAGCTATAATTCACCCCTCCACTTT.